These 28 T cell receptor beta chains came from one sample sequenced in a study of cytotoxic CD8 clonotypes in ibrutinib-treated CLL. Measured with immunoSEQ multiplex PCR; TCRdb has only the in-frame clones, and not every one. The table shows about 28,000 clones, with roughly 60% occurring only once. The input for sequencing was PBMCs, taken before ibrutinib treatment. The receptor set was obtained from a human donor with chronic lymphocytic leukemia.

This rearrangement joins TRBV18 to TRBJ1-5; D remains ambiguous. With 4 bases removed from V and 4 bases from J, the gap between germline ends came to 11 bases. CDR3 length equals 14 residues. Per germline, CDR1 KGHSH and CDR2 LQKENI. CDR3 region: CASSLVESNQPQHF. The CDR3 bases are TGTGCCAGCTCACTGGTTGAAAGTAATCAGCCCCAGCATTTT.

The rearrangement joins TRBV7-6 to TRBJ2-2, with D possibly TRBD2 on 6 matching bases. This CDR3 is built from 14 residues. The germline gives CDR1 SGHVS, CDR2 FNYEAQ. Trimming left V 6 bases short and J 6 bases short, with 14 bases between. The CDR3 coding sequence is TGTGCCAGCAGATCACCTCTAGCGCCCGGGGAGCTGTTTTTT. Translating it yields CASRSPLAPGELFF.

In its sample, this clone was seen a few times. The J gene is TRBJ2-7, the V gene TRBV4-2; the match to TRBD2 covers 11 bases. V was clipped by 3 bases and J by 6 bases; unmatched bases: 4. Germline V gene sequence: CDR1 LGHNA, CDR2 YNFKEQ. The length of the CDR3 is 14 residues. CDR3 coding DNA: TGTGCCAGCAGCCACGGGCTAGCGGGAGGCGAGCAGTACTTC. This codes for CASSHGLAGGEQYF.

The chain employs TRBV19 and TRBJ2-4; D may be TRBD1 (5 bases). Germline assignment: CDR1 LNHDA and CDR2 SQIVND (reference sequence). V was trimmed by 4 bases and J by 2 bases, leaving 18 bases between them. The CDR3 length is 17 residues. In DNA form, the CDR3 reads TGTGCCAGTAGTAGGGGATGGGGCGTTGAGACCAAAAACATTCAGTACTTC. It translates to CASSRGWGVETKNIQYF. Full variable domain (outside the CDR3, taken from reference TRBV19 and TRBJ2-4): DGGITQSPKYLFRKEGQNVTLSCEQNLNHDAMYWYRQDPGQGLRLIYYSQIVNDFQKGDIAEGYSVSREKKESFPLTVTSAQKNPTAFYLCASSRGWGVETKNIQYFGAGTRLSVL.

J is TRBJ2-7 and V is TRBV5-1; 7 nucleotides match TRBD1. CDR3 length: 15 residues. CDR1 is SGHRS and CDR2 is YFSETQ in the germline V gene. V lost 4 bases, J lost 3 bases, and 10 bases stayed unmatched. This CDR3 is CASSIGQVSGYEQYF. The CDR3 DNA reads TGCGCCAGCAGCATCGGACAGGTCAGCGGCTACGAGCAGTACTTC.

The V gene is TRBV5-5, the J gene TRBJ1-1; D not certain. CDR1 is SGHKS and CDR2 is YYEKEE in the germline V gene (reference sequence). This CDR3 has 14 residues. V was trimmed by 5 bases and J by 3 bases, leaving 14 bases between them. This CDR3 reads CASSPVVQDTEAFF. The CDR3 DNA sequence: TGTGCCAGCAGTCCTGTGGTCCAAGACACTGAAGCTTTCTTT.

V and J are TRBV5-4 and TRBJ2-2; weak D call: TRBD1 (6 bases). Between the trimmed V and J ends, which lost 5 bases and 3 bases, there was a span of 11 bases. Germline-derived CDR1 and CDR2 are SGHNT and YYREEE (reference sequence). The length of the CDR3 is 14 residues. The CDR3 DNA follows: TGTGCCAGCAGGCGCAGGGGAGACACCGGGGAGCTGTTTTTT. Its translation is CASRRRGDTGELFF.

The gene calls are TRBV27 and TRBJ1-1; D unresolved. Trimming shortened V by 1 base and J by 1 base, and 10 bases separated the two germline ends. The V gene's germline CDR1 is MNHEY and CDR2 SMNVEV (reference sequence). This CDR3 is built from 15 residues. The CDR3 loop reads CASSLFGPGNTEAFF. In nucleotides, the CDR3 is TGTGCCAGCAGTTTATTTGGGCCAGGGAACACTGAAGCTTTCTTT.

The sample holds one count of this clone. The chain joins TRBV30 to TRBJ2-3, with TRBD2 matching over 8 bases. Trimming at V came to 7 bases and at J to 2 bases, leaving 5 bases not matched to a gene. Germline values: CDR1 GTSNPN, CDR2 SVGIG (reference sequence). CDR3 length equals 13 residues. In nucleotides, the CDR3 is TGTGCCTCGGGGGGGTATTCCACAGATACGCAGTATTTT. Translated: CASGGYSTDTQYF.

The CDR3: CASSLLGRGITGELFF. CDR3 bases: TGTGCCAGCAGCTTATTAGGCAGGGGGATTACCGGGGAGCTGTTTTTT. This sequence joins TRBV11-2 and TRBJ2-2; the match to TRBD1 covers 7 bases. The CDR3 is 16 residues long. CDR1 is SGHAT, CDR2 FQNNGV, per germline. With V trimmed by 2 bases and J by 5 bases, 8 bases remained unmatched.

This clone was seen only a few times. The rearrangement joins TRBV2 to TRBJ2-1, with 7 nucleotides matching TRBD2. Germline CDR1 and CDR2: SNHLY and FYNNEI. Trimming took 5 bases from V and 7 from J; bases not matched to a gene: 8. This CDR3 region has 14 residues. Written as DNA, the CDR3 is TGTGCCAGCAGTCCAGCGGGGTTGAGGAATGAGCAGTTCTTC. It codes for CASSPAGLRNEQFF.

The chain uses TRBV5-1 and TRBJ2-7, with D perhaps being TRBD1 or TRBD2 (6 bases each). Deletions cut 0 bases from V and 3 bases from J, with 19 bases between. Germline loops: CDR1 SGHRS, CDR2 YFSETQ. This CDR3 spans 17 amino acids. The CDR3 spells CASSLATGANSYYEQYF. The CDR3 DNA follows: TGCGCCAGCAGCTTGGCTACGGGGGCAAACTCTTACTACGAGCAGTACTTC.

The J gene is TRBJ2-1, the V gene TRBV7-9; D possibly corresponds to TRBD1 (6 bases). Looked up from germline, CDR1 is SEHNR and CDR2 is FQNEAQ (reference sequence). Trimming cost V 5 bases and J 5 bases, with 10 bases left between them. This CDR3 is built from 13 residues. CDR3 loop: CASSRDTHNEQFF. The CDR3 DNA reads TGTGCCAGCAGCCGGGACACCCACAATGAGCAGTTCTTC.

This clone was picked up a small number of times. The chain employs TRBV19 and TRBJ1-1; TRBD1 might be the D (6 bases). With 0 bases removed from V and 1 base from J, the gap between germline ends came to 12 bases. Germline CDR1 reads LNHDA; CDR2 reads SQIVND (reference sequence). The CDR3 length is 16 residues. CDR3 amino acids: CASSIDIGQKNTEAFF. Here the CDR3 DNA reads TGTGCCAGTAGTATAGATATTGGACAGAAGAACACTGAAGCTTTCTTT.

The V call is TRBV19, the J call TRBJ1-1; 7 bases are shared with TRBD1. The CDR3 covers 15 residues. The V gene's germline CDR1 is LNHDA and CDR2 SQIVND (reference sequence). Trimming at V came to 0 bases and at J to 3 bases, leaving 4 bases not matched to a gene. CDR3 protein: CASSIEGGYDTEAFF. Written as DNA, the CDR3 is TGTGCCAGTAGTATAGAAGGGGGCTACGACACTGAAGCTTTCTTT. Using reference TRBV19 and TRBJ1-1 for the parts outside the CDR3, the full variable domain is DGGITQSPKYLFRKEGQNVTLSCEQNLNHDAMYWYRQDPGQGLRLIYYSQIVNDFQKGDIAEGYSVSREKKESFPLTVTSAQKNPTAFYLCASSIEGGYDTEAFFGQGTRLTVV.

This clone has just one count. This rearrangement joins TRBV27 to TRBJ2-1; D possibly corresponds to TRBD1 (6 bases). V shed 6 bases and J shed 8 bases, with 14 bases lying between them. The CDR3 extends over 13 amino acids. Germline assignment: CDR1 MNHEY and CDR2 SMNVEV (reference sequence). This CDR3 is CASSDKQGHEQFF. The CDR3 bases are TGTGCCAGCAGCGACAAACAGGGTCATGAGCAGTTCTTC.

This chain connects TRBV10-1 to TRBJ2-7; D tentatively fits TRBD1 or TRBD2 (5 bases each). Germline values: CDR1 WNHNN, CDR2 SYGVQD (reference sequence). V was cut by 2 bases and J by 4 bases, with 9 bases left in between. This CDR3 has 13 amino acids. The DNA of the CDR3 is TGCGCCAGCAGTGAGGTGGGGGTATACGAGCAGTACTTC. Protein product: CASSEVGVYEQYF.

This clone came up a few times. This sequence joins TRBV6-6 and TRBJ2-1, with D hard to call. The germline gives CDR1 MNHNY, CDR2 SVGAGI (reference sequence). Trimming left V 4 bases short and J 6 bases short, with 7 bases between. The CDR3 is 12 amino acids. CDR3 DNA sequence: TGTGCCAGCAGTTCCAGCCCCAATGAGCAGTTCTTC. Translation: CASSSSPNEQFF.

This chain uses TRBV4-2 with TRBJ2-7, with D uncertain. The CDR3 totals 13 residues. Trimming pared 2 bases from V and 2 bases from J, leaving 7 bases between. Germline CDR1 and CDR2: LGHNA and YNFKEQ. Here the CDR3 DNA reads TGTGCCAGCAGCCAAACAGCGACCTACGAGCAGTACTTC. Its protein product is CASSQTATYEQYF.

This chain connects TRBV6-1 to TRBJ2-3; 9 positions agree with TRBD2. With V trimmed by 7 bases and J by 0 bases, 5 bases remained unmatched. CDR3 length: 15 amino acids. Germline V gene sequence: CDR1 MNHNS, CDR2 SASEGT. The CDR3 nucleotides are TGTGCCAGCACTAGCGGGGCATCTAGCACAGATACGCAGTATTTT. This sequence encodes CASTSGASSTDTQYF.

The rearrangement joins TRBV5-3 to TRBJ2-5; unclear D gene. TRBV5-3 is an ORF, and what it does is uncertain. The CDR3 loop spans 12 amino acids. The ends were cut back, 0 bases at V and 9 bases at J, with 9 bases in the middle. CDR3 nucleotide sequence: TGTGCCAGAAGCTTGGCCTGGGTGGCCCAGTACTTC. Its protein is CARSLAWVAQYF.

The chain joins TRBV6-1 to TRBJ2-7; no clear D. From germline, CDR1 is MNHNS and CDR2 SASEGT. V dropped 1 base and J dropped 6 bases, with 10 bases sitting between them. The CDR3 covers 13 residues. The chain's CDR3 is CASSEGYSSEQYF. The CDR3 region has the DNA TGTGCCAGCAGTGAAGGGTATAGCAGCGAGCAGTACTTC.

The genes are TRBV19 and TRBJ2-1, with TRBD2 matching over 9 bases. Germline assignment: CDR1 LNHDA and CDR2 SQIVND (reference sequence). The CDR3 spans 15 residues. Trimming at V came to 0 bases and at J to 4 bases, leaving 1 base not matched to a gene. CDR3 region: CASSIETSGYNEQFF. CDR3 in DNA: TGTGCCAGTAGTATAGAGACTAGCGGATACAATGAGCAGTTCTTC.

The J gene is TRBJ2-2, the V gene TRBV5-1; 15 bases match TRBD2. V shed 0 bases, J shed 7 bases, and the junction held 7 bases outside the gene matches. The CDR3 consists of 18 residues. Germline-derived CDR1 and CDR2 are SGHRS and YFSETQ. Written as DNA, the CDR3 is TGCGCCAGCAGCTTGGAAGGGACTAGCGGGGGGCTTGTCGGGGAGCTGTTTTTT. Its protein product is CASSLEGTSGGLVGELFF.

The chain couples TRBV7-2 to TRBJ2-6; D unresolved. The germline gives CDR1 SGHTA, CDR2 FQGNSA. V gave up 3 bases and J gave up 0 bases, with 3 bases separating them. This CDR3 contains 14 residues. The CDR3, as DNA: TGTGCCAGCAGCTTTGTCTCTGGGGCCAACGTCCTGACTTTC. Translation: CASSFVSGANVLTF.

CDR3 nucleotides: TGTGCCTGGAGTCAGGGCGCTGGCTACACCTTC. This codes for CAWSQGAGYTF. The chain carries TRBV30 and TRBJ1-2, with a weak D call TRBD1 (5 bases). The germline V gene encodes CDR1 GTSNPN and CDR2 SVGIG (reference sequence). This CDR3 has 11 amino acids. The ends were cut back, 2 bases at V and 7 bases at J, with 8 bases in the middle.

This clone was seen once. The chain is built from TRBV19 and TRBJ2-5; D not resolved. Germline V gene lookup returns CDR1 LNHDA and CDR2 SQIVND (reference sequence). The CDR3 length is 16 residues. Between the trimmed V and J ends, which lost 5 bases and 5 bases, there was a span of 21 bases. CDR3 residues: CASSPDGPKIGETQYF. The CDR3, as DNA: TGTGCCAGTAGTCCCGACGGGCCGAAGATAGGCGAGACCCAGTACTTC.

The chain's CDR3 is CASSLRWGYEQYF. The CDR3 nucleotides are TGTGCCAGCAGTTTAAGGTGGGGGTACGAGCAGTACTTC. The V call is TRBV28, the J call TRBJ2-7, with D perhaps assigned TRBD1 or TRBD2 (5 bases each). There are 13 residues in the CDR3. Germline V gene lookup returns CDR1 MDHEN and CDR2 SYDVKM. V was trimmed by 2 bases and J by 4 bases, leaving 9 bases between them. Combining the CDR3 with reference TRBV28 and TRBJ2-7 gives the whole variable domain DVKVTQSSRYLVKRTGEKVFLECVQDMDHENMFWYRQDPGLGLRLIYFSYDVKMKEKGDIPEGYSVSREKKERFSLILESASTNQTSMYLCASSLRWGYEQYFGPGTRLTVT.